The rows below give T cell receptor beta chains drawn from one sample of a study of blood T cell repertoires in COVID-19. This table comes from immunoSEQ multiplex PCR, and its TCRdb copy is limited to in-frame clones, with some not included. The data contain roughly 330,000 clones, about 90% of them singletons. The sequenced sample was PBMCs or T cells enriched from blood (not recorded which). The receptor source for this set is a woman in her 30s who had recovered from COVID-19. Each CDR3 is given with its conserved first and last residue. Fields, in order: CDR3 DNA, CDR3 protein, J gene, clone size, D gene, V gene. D genes are given only for firm matches. For some rows the clone size is stated as once, few or many, or as a class when expanded; others skip it.

TGTGCCAGTAGACTCGGACTGAGCTCCTACAATGAGCAGTTCTTC,CASRLGLSSYNEQFF,TRBJ2-1,NA,NA,TRBV19
TGTGCCAGCAGCGCCGAGGGAGCAACTAATGAAAAACTGTTTTTT,CASSAEGATNEKLFF,TRBJ1-4,few,NA,TRBV9
TGTGCCAGCAGCTTAGAAGGCAGGGTGGTCGATGAGCAGTTCTTC,CASSLEGRVVDEQFF,TRBJ2-1,NA,NA,TRBV7-2
TGTGCCAGCAGTGAGGAGGGTCGTAATTCACCCCTCCACTTT,CASSEEGRNSPLHF,TRBJ1-6,NA,NA,TRBV2
TGTGCCAGTAGATTAACAGGGGGCAATCAGCCCCAGCATTTT,CASRLTGGNQPQHF,TRBJ1-5,NA,TRBD1,TRBV19
TGTGCCAGCAGCCAATCACAGGGATTCTACAATGAGCAGTTCTTC,CASSQSQGFYNEQFF,TRBJ2-1,NA,NA,TRBV3-1/TRBV3-2
TGTGCCAGTAGCTACTTTACAGAAGTGGGTGGAGGCTACACCTTC,CASSYFTEVGGGYTF,TRBJ1-2,NA,NA,TRBV19
TGTGCCAGCAGTTCCATGGTTGGACTCCTCAGCTCTGGGGCCAACGTCCTGACTTTC,CASSSMVGLLSSGANVLTF,TRBJ2-6,NA,NA,TRBV28
TGCAGTGCTAGCCCTAGCTACGAGCAGTACTTC,CSASPSYEQYF,TRBJ2-7,few,NA,TRBV20-1
TGCGCCAGCAGCTTGGGTGCAGGGTCAAACACCGGGGAGCTGTTTTTT,CASSLGAGSNTGELFF,TRBJ2-2,NA,NA,TRBV5-1
TGTGCCAGCAGCTTGGAGGGGAAGAGTCATCAGCCCCAGCATTTT,CASSLEGKSHQPQHF,TRBJ1-5,NA,NA,TRBV11-2
TGTGCCTGGAGTGTACAGGAAAGTGGAGGCTACACCTTC,CAWSVQESGGYTF,TRBJ1-2,once,NA,TRBV30
TGTGCCAGTAGTATCGGACTAGCGGGGTCTGAGCAGTTCTTC,CASSIGLAGSEQFF,TRBJ2-1,once,TRBD2,TRBV19
TGTGCCAGTAGTATAGGCGGGGCAGAAACTAATGAAAAACTGTTTTTT,CASSIGGAETNEKLFF,TRBJ1-4,NA,NA,TRBV19
TGTGCCAGCAGCAAGAACCGGGACAGACGGTCCTATGGCTACACCTTC,CASSKNRDRRSYGYTF,TRBJ1-2,NA,TRBD1,TRBV11-2
TGTGCCAGCAGTGAGGAGGGGCTAGCGGGGGGTCTACTCTACAATGAGCAGTTCTTC,CASSEEGLAGGLLYNEQFF,TRBJ2-1,NA,TRBD2,TRBV6-4
TGTGCCAGCAGTCAGCAGGGGGGCGAGACCCAGTACTTC,CASSQQGGETQYF,TRBJ2-5,NA,NA,TRBV12-3/TRBV12-4
TGTGCCAGCAGCCATCTGACAGGGGGCACTGAAGCTTTCTTT,CASSHLTGGTEAFF,TRBJ1-1,NA,TRBD1,TRBV3-1/TRBV3-2
TGTGCCAGCCAAAGGACTAGCGGCACAGATACGCAGTATTTT,CASQRTSGTDTQYF,TRBJ2-3,NA,TRBD2,TRBV7-3
TGCGCCAGCAGCTTGGCTTGGACAGGAAACTCTGGAAACACCATATATTTT,CASSLAWTGNSGNTIYF,TRBJ1-3,NA,TRBD1,TRBV5-1
TGTGCCAGCAGCCAAGAAGCCCTCGGCGGGGGAGAGACCCAGTACTTC,CASSQEALGGGETQYF,TRBJ2-5,few,TRBD2,TRBV4-2
TGTGCCAGCAGCTTAGGCGGGATTGGGGCAGATACGCAGTATTTT,CASSLGGIGADTQYF,TRBJ2-3,once,NA,TRBV7-3
TGTGCCAGCAGCGTGGGACTAGCCAGCTTGGGTGAGCAGTTCTTC,CASSVGLASLGEQFF,TRBJ2-1,NA,TRBD2,TRBV9
TGTGCCAGCAGCGTAGGGTCCGGTGCCTATGGCTACACCTTC,CASSVGSGAYGYTF,TRBJ1-2,NA,NA,TRBV9
TGTGCCAGCAGCCTGGGGACAGCTGGAAACACCATATATTTT,CASSLGTAGNTIYF,TRBJ1-3,NA,TRBD1,TRBV11-2
TGTGCCAGCAGCCAAGAACTGGACAGCCTGCAGGCTAATGAAAAACTGTTTTTT,CASSQELDSLQANEKLFF,TRBJ1-4,NA,NA,TRBV4-2
TGTGCCAGCAGTTACACCGGGGAAGGGAACACCATATATTTT,CASSYTGEGNTIYF,TRBJ1-3,NA,NA,TRBV6-6
TGCGCCAGCAGCTTGGACCTCCCCCGGGGGGAGCAGTACTTC,CASSLDLPRGEQYF,TRBJ2-7,NA,NA,TRBV5-1
TGTGCCACCAGCAGAGATCCTAGCTCCAATGAGCAGTTCTTC,CATSRDPSSNEQFF,TRBJ2-1,NA,NA,TRBV15
TGTGCCAGCAGCCAAGATTCTAATGAGCAGTTCTTC,CASSQDSNEQFF,TRBJ2-1,NA,NA,TRBV3-1/TRBV3-2
TGTGCCAGCAGTAGCCGACAGGGGGATGGAACAGATACGCAGTATTTT,CASSSRQGDGTDTQYF,TRBJ2-3,NA,TRBD1,TRBV6-2/TRBV6-3
TGCAGCGGATCACAGGGTTGGAGTGATGGCTACACCTTC,CSGSQGWSDGYTF,TRBJ1-2,NA,NA,TRBV29-1
TGTGCCACCAGCAGAGTGGGGAGGGTCCTACCGGGAAAACTGGACACTGAAGCTTTCTTT,CATSRVGRVLPGKLDTEAFF,TRBJ1-1,NA,NA,TRBV15
TGTGCCAGCGCCGACGGACAGGGCCGCCCCTACGAGCAGTACTTC,CASADGQGRPYEQYF,TRBJ2-7,once,TRBD1,TRBV6-5
TGCGCCAGCAGCTGGGGCGACCGAGAGACCCAGTACTTC,CASSWGDRETQYF,TRBJ2-5,NA,NA,TRBV5-1
TGTGCCAGCAGAATTCCGGGACTGCCTTATGGCTACACCTTC,CASRIPGLPYGYTF,TRBJ1-2,few,NA,TRBV28
TGCAGCGTTGAAGTGGGTCTGGAGGACTATGGCTACACCTTC,CSVEVGLEDYGYTF,TRBJ1-2,NA,NA,TRBV29-1
TGTGCCACCAGCCAGGGCTTGACGCAGCCCGGAAACACCATATATTTT,CATSQGLTQPGNTIYF,TRBJ1-3,NA,NA,TRBV15
TGTGCCAGCACCGCCTCGGGGGAGCCCCAGCATTTT,CASTASGEPQHF,TRBJ1-5,few,NA,TRBV6-6
TGCGCCAGCAGGGACGGGACAGGGGATTCACCCCTCCACTTT,CASRDGTGDSPLHF,TRBJ1-6,few,TRBD1,TRBV5-1
TGTGCCAGCAGCTTCTCCGGGACTAGCGGGTTCCGAGAGCAGTACTTC,CASSFSGTSGFREQYF,TRBJ2-7,once,TRBD2,TRBV11-1
TGTGCCAGCAGTTATTTTCGGGACAGGAGCGTCTATGGCTACACCTTC,CASSYFRDRSVYGYTF,TRBJ1-2,NA,TRBD1,TRBV6-5
TGTGCCAGCAGCTTAGCGTGGGGGGGAGCTTTCTTT,CASSLAWGGAFF,TRBJ1-1,NA,NA,TRBV7-2
TGTGCCAGCAGGGCCCCAGGGGATACGCAGTATTTT,CASRAPGDTQYF,TRBJ2-3,NA,NA,TRBV2
TGTGCCAGCAGTGGAACTACAGGGGGCTCTGAAGCTTTCTTT,CASSGTTGGSEAFF,TRBJ1-1,NA,TRBD1,TRBV6-2/TRBV6-3
TGTGCCAGCAGTGAAAGACTACAGTGGACGGGTGAGAACACTGAAGCTTTCTTT,CASSERLQWTGENTEAFF,TRBJ1-1,NA,NA,TRBV2
TGTGCCAGCAGTGAAGTAGGGGACACTGAAGCTTTCTTT,CASSEVGDTEAFF,TRBJ1-1,NA,NA,TRBV25-1
TGTGCCAGCAGGGTAAGGGGGCTTTCCTACGAGCAGTACTTC,CASRVRGLSYEQYF,TRBJ2-7,NA,TRBD1,TRBV27